This paragraph covers one T cell receptor (beta chain) sequence. This clonotype was observed at least ten times. The specificity of this receptor is unknown. The input lacks base qualities; no much larger clone sits a single base away. The library relied on 5' RACE. The run used a NextSeq 500. In the TCR library protocol, unique molecular identifiers were attached to individual cDNA molecules to correct for PCR bias and sequencing error. Sequencing covered both TCR alpha and beta chains, and within each sample the abundances of alpha and beta sequences were tightly co-correlated. On the study's bioinformatics: Decombinator V4 was used to perform V gene, J gene and CDR3 annotation of TCR sequences. Expanded TCRs were defined as changing significantly between any two time points under a Poisson model with p below 0.0001. TCR abundances were normalised to the total number of TCRs sequenced per sample and expressed as counts per million. TRAV1-2 paired with TRAJ12, TRAJ20 or TRAJ33 defined MAIT TCRs, while TRAV10 paired with TRAJ18 defined iNKT TCRs. VDJdb, accessed 1 November 2021, was searched for CMV, EBV and SARS-CoV-2 annotated TCRs, excluding TCRs annotated for multiple antigens. TCRdb's own reprocessing of the public reads used fastp at Q25 and MiXCR and kept productive beta chains. Each CDR3 protein gets just one entry, which takes the most common genes and DNA from the rows behind it. TCRdb assigned the V and J calls; the authors' analysis was not used. The sample profile shows 60,000 or so distinct CDR3 sequences; roughly an eighth of them were found once. In total, the top ten clones hold about 3% of the sample.

The record originates from a study of early T cells in non-severe SARS-CoV-2 infection (dated by TCRdb to about 2021). Describing the broader study: Bulk RNA from unsorted whole blood was used for TCR sequencing, so alpha and beta chains could not be paired. Summary of the overall study and its limitations: VDJdb matching was skewed toward anti-spike CD8 responses, so virus-specific expansions were likely underestimated and private and CD4 specificities were missed.

CDR1 and CDR2 are drawn from the germline V gene: WSHSY, SAAADI. The CDR3 runs 17 amino acids, cysteine and phenylalanine included. Of the read, only the CDR3 DNA is kept; its 51 bases are in frame from base 1. Trimming removed 2 bases from V and 4 bases from J; the gene matches leave 12 bases unexplained. The study was a case-control design nested within a healthcare worker cohort in London, UK, with weekly nasopharyngeal swab PCR tests and blood sampling. Between 23 and 31 March 2020, the week of the UK lockdown, healthcare workers were enrolled and then followed up weekly for as long as 16 weeks.

This receptor was identified in an adult who was a healthcare worker with PCR-confirmed SARS-CoV-2 infection or an uninfected control (not recorded which). This chain joins TRBV10-2 to TRBJ2-3, with 7 bases matching TRBD2. The sample consisted of whole blood. The DNA sequence follows: TGCGCCAGCAGTGAGCCGACAGCGGGGAATATTGCAGATACGCAGTATTTT. Translated, it gives CASSEPTAGNIADTQYF.